The present T cell receptor beta chain was sequenced within a study of blood T cell repertoires in COVID-19. Study as a whole: Both acute and convalescent COVID-19 samples were obtained from the United States, Italy and Spain. In each case, the material was cDNA or gDNA derived from T cells, B-cell-depleted T cells, or PBMCs.

This clone appeared a single time. Study processing details: Nucleated cell counts were estimated from reference gene primer amplification. Data came from immunoSEQ multiplex PCR; TCRdb stores just in-frame clones and leaves some out. The V and J calls and clone size are taken from that table; D and trimming were inferred from the DNA. In the table there are roughly 150,000 clones, 82% of which are singletons. The source material was peripheral blood. The clonotype comes from a human donor with acute or convalescent COVID-19. The donor label of this sample is uncertain.

CDR3 bases: TGTGCCAGCAGCCAAGCAAGACTTAGGGAGACCCAGTACTTC. Amino acids: CASSQARLRETQYF. The chain couples TRBV3-1 (or the pseudogene TRBV3-2) to TRBJ2-5, with D unresolved. Trimming took 1 base from V and 5 from J, leaving 11 bases between them. The germline gives CDR1 LGHDT, CDR2 YNNKEL (reference sequence). The CDR3 contains 14 residues.